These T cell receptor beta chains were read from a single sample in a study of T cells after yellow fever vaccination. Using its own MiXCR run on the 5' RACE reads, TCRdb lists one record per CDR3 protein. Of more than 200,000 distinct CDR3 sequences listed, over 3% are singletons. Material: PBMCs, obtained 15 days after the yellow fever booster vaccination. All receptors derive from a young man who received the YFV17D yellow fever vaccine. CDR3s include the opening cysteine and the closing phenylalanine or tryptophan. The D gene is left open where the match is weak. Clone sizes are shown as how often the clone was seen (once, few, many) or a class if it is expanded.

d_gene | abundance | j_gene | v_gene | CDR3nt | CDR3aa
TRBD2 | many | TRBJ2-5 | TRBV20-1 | TGCAGTGCCTACGCGGGGGGGGAGACCCAGTACTTC | CSAYAGGETQYF
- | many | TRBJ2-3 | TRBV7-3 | TGTGCCAGCAGCCCAAGAACTGTGGGCACAGATACGCAGTATTTT | CASSPRTVGTDTQYF
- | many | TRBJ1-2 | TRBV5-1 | TGCGCCAGCTTTCCGGGACTTGGGGCATATGGCTACACCTTC | CASFPGLGAYGYTF
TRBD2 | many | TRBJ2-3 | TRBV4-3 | TGCGCCAGCAGCCAAGATCGGGCCAGCGGGGGGATTCGGGGCACAGATACGCAGTATTTT | CASSQDRASGGIRGTDTQYF
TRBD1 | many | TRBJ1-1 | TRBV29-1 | TGCAGCGTTGATTCGGGACAGGGGTCTATTAACACTGAAGCTTTCTTT | CSVDSGQGSINTEAFF
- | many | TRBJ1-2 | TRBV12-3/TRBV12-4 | TGTGCCAGCAGTTGGGGGGACAACCATGGCTACACCTTC | CASSWGDNHGYTF
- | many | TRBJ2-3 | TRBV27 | TGTGCCAGCAGTTTCGAAGAAATCCGGGGACGATTAGATACGCAGTATTTT | CASSFEEIRGRLDTQYF
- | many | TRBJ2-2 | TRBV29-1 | TGCAGCGTTGAGTTTGGCGACAGAAACACCGGGGAGCTGTTTTTT | CSVEFGDRNTGELFF
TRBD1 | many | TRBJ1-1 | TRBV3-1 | TGTGCCAGCAGCCAGTGGGGACAGACAACCAACACTTGGGCTTTCTTT | CASSQWGQTTNTWAFF
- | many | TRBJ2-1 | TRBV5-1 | TGCGCCAGCAGGACGATGGGGGTCGTTGGAAATGAGCAGTTCTTC | CASRTMGVVGNEQFF